This TCR beta chain comes out of a study of human T cells and chemical hapten exposure. Turning to the study itself: The patient population, which was mostly female, had alopecia areata, totalis or universalis. Study conclusions and caveats: The number of TCRs above 1 in 1000 frequency did not change after DPC sensitization.

This clonotype was seen at least ten times. Antigen: not known. Time point specified: patch test 3, about 24 weeks after DPC sensitization. This sample's treatment: therapeutic diphenylcyclopropenone sensitization with weekly scalp DPC. Unfractionated whole blood was the source of the extracted total RNA. As originally analysed: Samples ranged from 23,224 to 690,600 TCRs, with a median of approximately 100,000. TCRdb recomputed calls from the RACE reads with MiXCR, one row per CDR3 protein. What appears here as the V and J calls and clone size reflects TCRdb's work, not the paper's. This sample has 35,000 to 45,000 distinct CDR3 sequences, with approximately 11% found just once. V trimming: 4 bases; J trimming: 9 bases; junction bases outside the gene matches: 13. The CDR3 runs 17 residues. CDR1 is SGHVS and CDR2 is FNYEAQ in the germline V gene.

The gene calls are TRBV7-6 and TRBJ2-1; 12 nucleotides match TRBD2. This sample comprised whole blood, obtained in connection with sensitization to the hapten diphenylcyclopropenone (DPC). The clonotype was recovered from a woman aged 40 to 50 with alopecia areata. Some clones in this sample may be carry-over from other donors' samples. The CDR3 sequence is CASSSTPPSGGAGEQFF. The CDR3 DNA reads as TGTGCCAGCAGCTCAACCCCTCCTAGCGGGGGGGCGGGTGAGCAGTTCTTC. Filled out from reference TRBV7-6 and TRBJ2-1, the complete variable domain reads GAGVSQSPRYKVTKRGQDVALRCDPISGHVSLYWYRQALGQGPEFLTYFNYEAQQDKSGLPNDRFSAERPEGSISTLTIQRTEQRDSAMYRCASSSTPPSGGAGEQFFGPGTRLTVL.